Listed below are T cell receptor beta chains from one sample, sequenced in a study of T cells after yellow fever vaccination. MiXCR was run by TCRdb on the 5' RACE reads, yielding one entry per CDR3 protein. The table includes a few hundred thousand distinct CDR3 sequences, about 17% detected once. The sample here was PBMCs, taken before the yellow fever booster vaccination. Source of these receptors: a man between 18 and 35 years old who received the YFV17D yellow fever vaccine. Both conserved end residues are part of each CDR3. D genes are given only for firm matches. Size values are once, few and many counts, or a class for expanded clones, and some rows have none.

V gene: TRBV6-5; clone size: NA; D gene: TRBD1; J gene: TRBJ2-7; CDR3 protein: CASGLKQGTYEQYF; CDR3 DNA: TGTGCCAGCGGCCTTAAACAGGGGACCTACGAGCAGTACTTC
V gene: TRBV12-3/TRBV12-4; clone size: NA; D gene: TRBD1; J gene: TRBJ2-5; CDR3 protein: CASTEGDRGQETQYF; CDR3 DNA: TGTGCCAGCACCGAGGGGGACAGGGGGCAAGAGACCCAGTACTTC
V gene: TRBV5-6; clone size: NA; D gene: NA; J gene: TRBJ1-4; CDR3 protein: CASSLDGPGNEKLFF; CDR3 DNA: TGTGCCAGCAGCTTGGATGGCCCCGGTAATGAAAAACTGTTTTTT
V gene: TRBV6-5; clone size: few; D gene: NA; J gene: TRBJ2-3; CDR3 protein: CASSYGLDTQYF; CDR3 DNA: TGTGCCAGCAGTTACGGACTGGATACGCAGTATTTT
V gene: TRBV27; clone size: NA; D gene: NA; J gene: TRBJ1-4; CDR3 protein: CASSPTDSFEKLFF; CDR3 DNA: TGTGCCAGCAGTCCCACCGACAGTTTCGAAAAACTGTTTTTT
V gene: TRBV2; clone size: NA; D gene: TRBD2; J gene: TRBJ2-5; CDR3 protein: CASREVERGDSETQYF; CDR3 DNA: TGTGCCAGCAGGGAGGTCGAGCGGGGGGACAGTGAGACCCAGTACTTC
V gene: TRBV28; clone size: few; D gene: NA; J gene: TRBJ2-1; CDR3 protein: CASSFLTDSYNEQFF; CDR3 DNA: TGTGCCAGCAGTTTTTTGACAGACTCCTACAATGAGCAGTTCTTC
V gene: TRBV20-1; clone size: few; D gene: NA; J gene: TRBJ1-1; CDR3 protein: CSARVTGVSAFF; CDR3 DNA: TGCAGTGCTAGGGTAACGGGGGTAAGCGCTTTCTTT
V gene: TRBV25-1; clone size: NA; D gene: NA; J gene: TRBJ1-2; CDR3 protein: CASSEYAVNYGYTF; CDR3 DNA: TGTGCCAGCAGTGAATATGCAGTCAACTATGGCTACACCTTC
V gene: TRBV6-1; clone size: NA; D gene: NA; J gene: TRBJ1-5; CDR3 protein: CASSGGRGQSSNQPQHF; CDR3 DNA: TGTGCCAGCAGTGGGGGGAGAGGACAGAGTAGCAATCAGCCCCAGCATTTT
V gene: TRBV12-3/TRBV12-4; clone size: NA; D gene: NA; J gene: TRBJ2-2; CDR3 protein: CATGHGQPIHTGELFF; CDR3 DNA: TGTGCCACCGGGCATGGGCAGCCTATCCACACCGGGGAGCTGTTTTTT
V gene: TRBV5-6; clone size: many; D gene: NA; J gene: TRBJ2-5; CDR3 protein: CASSLGGGQETQYF; CDR3 DNA: TGTGCCAGCAGCTTGGGAGGGGGCCAAGAGACCCAGTACTTC
V gene: TRBV5-1; clone size: NA; D gene: TRBD1; J gene: TRBJ2-3; CDR3 protein: CASCDRDSHTDTQYF; CDR3 DNA: TGCGCCAGCTGCGACCGGGACAGCCACACAGATACGCAGTATTTT
V gene: TRBV7-8; clone size: few; D gene: TRBD2; J gene: TRBJ2-3; CDR3 protein: CASSLMKRGSTDTQYF; CDR3 DNA: TGTGCCAGCAGCTTAATGAAGCGGGGGAGCACAGATACGCAGTATTTT
V gene: TRBV18; clone size: many; D gene: NA; J gene: TRBJ1-1; CDR3 protein: CASSSQGLNTEAFF; CDR3 DNA: TGTGCCAGCTCCTCCCAGGGACTGAACACTGAAGCTTTCTTT
V gene: TRBV18; clone size: few; D gene: NA; J gene: TRBJ1-1; CDR3 protein: CASSPREGFDSEAFF; CDR3 DNA: TGTGCCAGCTCACCACGAGAAGGATTCGATAGTGAAGCTTTCTTT
V gene: TRBV5-1; clone size: NA; D gene: TRBD2; J gene: TRBJ2-7; CDR3 protein: CASKAGVNSGPEQYF; CDR3 DNA: TGCGCCAGCAAGGCGGGGGTCAATAGCGGTCCCGAGCAGTACTTC
V gene: TRBV11-2; clone size: many; D gene: NA; J gene: TRBJ2-2; CDR3 protein: CASSLVSDTGELFF; CDR3 DNA: TGTGCCAGCAGCTTAGTATCCGACACCGGGGAGCTGTTTTTT
V gene: TRBV20-1; clone size: few; D gene: NA; J gene: TRBJ2-3; CDR3 protein: CSASVSRFTDTQYF; CDR3 DNA: TGCAGTGCTAGTGTCTCTAGATTCACAGATACGCAGTATTTT
V gene: TRBV5-1; clone size: NA; D gene: NA; J gene: TRBJ2-3; CDR3 protein: CASSFSQRTTDTQYF; CDR3 DNA: TGCGCCAGCAGCTTCTCCCAGCGCACCACAGATACGCAGTATTTT
V gene: TRBV12-3/TRBV12-4; clone size: NA; D gene: NA; J gene: TRBJ2-2; CDR3 protein: CASTRQSNTGELFF; CDR3 DNA: TGTGCCAGCACAAGACAGTCGAACACCGGGGAGCTGTTTTTT
V gene: TRBV9; clone size: NA; D gene: TRBD2; J gene: TRBJ2-5; CDR3 protein: CASSVGRTSGGQETQYF; CDR3 DNA: TGTGCCAGCAGCGTAGGTCGGACTAGCGGGGGCCAAGAGACCCAGTACTTC
V gene: TRBV20-1; clone size: NA; D gene: NA; J gene: TRBJ2-7; CDR3 protein: CSARKWGYEQYF; CDR3 DNA: TGCAGTGCCCGAAAGTGGGGCTACGAGCAGTACTTC
V gene: TRBV27; clone size: few; D gene: NA; J gene: TRBJ1-1; CDR3 protein: CASSFSGDNEAFF; CDR3 DNA: TGTGCCAGCAGTTTTTCAGGGGACAATGAAGCTTTCTTT
V gene: TRBV2; clone size: many; D gene: NA; J gene: TRBJ2-1; CDR3 protein: CASSEQGYSYNEQFF; CDR3 DNA: TGTGCCAGCAGTGAACAGGGCTATTCCTACAATGAGCAGTTCTTC
V gene: TRBV7-2; clone size: few; D gene: NA; J gene: TRBJ2-2; CDR3 protein: CASSLRQADTGELFF; CDR3 DNA: TGTGCCAGCAGCTTAAGGCAGGCGGACACCGGGGAGCTGTTTTTT
V gene: TRBV12-3/TRBV12-4; clone size: NA; D gene: NA; J gene: TRBJ2-7; CDR3 protein: CASSFTHGYNEQYF; CDR3 DNA: TGTGCCAGCAGTTTCACACATGGCTACAACGAGCAGTACTTC
V gene: TRBV5-1; clone size: many; D gene: TRBD1; J gene: TRBJ2-7; CDR3 protein: CASSPGQGVYEQYF; CDR3 DNA: TGCGCCAGCAGCCCGGGACAGGGAGTTTACGAGCAGTACTTC
V gene: TRBV5-1; clone size: NA; D gene: NA; J gene: TRBJ2-4; CDR3 protein: CASGPGGAENIQYF; CDR3 DNA: TGCGCCAGCGGACCCGGAGGGGCCGAAAACATTCAGTACTTC
V gene: TRBV18; clone size: NA; D gene: TRBD2; J gene: TRBJ2-5; CDR3 protein: CAISPRSLAGVFTETQYF; CDR3 DNA: TGTGCCATCTCACCACGATCTCTAGCGGGGGTGTTTACGGAGACCCAGTACTTC
V gene: TRBV5-1; clone size: many; D gene: NA; J gene: TRBJ2-2; CDR3 protein: CASSLRATENTGELFF; CDR3 DNA: TGCGCCAGCAGCTTGAGGGCAACAGAGAACACCGGGGAGCTGTTTTTT
V gene: TRBV30; clone size: few; D gene: NA; J gene: TRBJ1-5; CDR3 protein: CAWSRAGNQPQHF; CDR3 DNA: TGTGCCTGGAGTCGGGCAGGGAATCAGCCCCAGCATTTT
V gene: TRBV7-3; clone size: few; D gene: NA; J gene: TRBJ2-7; CDR3 protein: CASSQGPIRSHEQYF; CDR3 DNA: TGTGCCAGCAGCCAAGGCCCCATTAGAAGCCACGAGCAGTACTTC
V gene: TRBV3-1; clone size: many; D gene: NA; J gene: TRBJ1-4; CDR3 protein: CASSQVYEKLFF; CDR3 DNA: TGTGCCAGCAGCCAAGTTTACGAAAAACTGTTTTTT
V gene: TRBV7-3; clone size: few; D gene: NA; J gene: TRBJ2-5; CDR3 protein: CASAKGQTQETQYF; CDR3 DNA: TGTGCCAGCGCCAAGGGTCAGACACAAGAGACCCAGTACTTC
V gene: TRBV27; clone size: NA; D gene: NA; J gene: TRBJ2-3; CDR3 protein: CASSLGRVADTQYF; CDR3 DNA: TGTGCCAGCAGTTTGGGCAGGGTTGCAGATACGCAGTATTTT
V gene: TRBV7-2; clone size: few; D gene: NA; J gene: TRBJ2-7; CDR3 protein: CASSFGTSSYEQYF; CDR3 DNA: TGTGCCAGCAGCTTCGGGACGAGCTCCTACGAGCAGTACTTC